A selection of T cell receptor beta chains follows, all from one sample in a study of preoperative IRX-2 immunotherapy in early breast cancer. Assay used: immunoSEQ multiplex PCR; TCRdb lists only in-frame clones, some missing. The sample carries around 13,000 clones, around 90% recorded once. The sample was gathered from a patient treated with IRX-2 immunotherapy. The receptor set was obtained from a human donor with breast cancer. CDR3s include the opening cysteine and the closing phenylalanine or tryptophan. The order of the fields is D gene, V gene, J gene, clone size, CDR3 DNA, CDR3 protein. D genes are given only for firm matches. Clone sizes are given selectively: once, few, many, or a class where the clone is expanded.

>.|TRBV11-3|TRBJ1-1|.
TGTGCCAGCAGCCGGGACCTGAACACTGAAGCTTTCTTT
CASSRDLNTEAFF
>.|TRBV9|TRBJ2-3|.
TGTGCCAGCAGCGTGACGGATCAGGCGGGTACGCAGTATTTT
CASSVTDQAGTQYF
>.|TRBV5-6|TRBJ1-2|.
TGTGCCAGCAGCTTGATGATGTCAGGGCTTAACTATGGCTACACCTTC
CASSLMMSGLNYGYTF
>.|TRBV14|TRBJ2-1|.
TGTGCCAGCAGCCAACGGGGAGTGGTCAATGAGCAGTTCTTC
CASSQRGVVNEQFF
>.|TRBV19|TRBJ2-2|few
TGTGCCAGTAGTGAAGGGCGGTACACCGGGGAGCTGTTTTTT
CASSEGRYTGELFF
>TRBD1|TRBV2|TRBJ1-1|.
TGTGCCAGCAGTGGTGACAGGGGGTGTTCAACAGCTTTCTTT
CASSGDRGCSTAFF
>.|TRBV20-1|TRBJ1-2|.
TGCAGTGCTAGCAGGGGCTATGGCTACACCTTC
CSASRGYGYTF
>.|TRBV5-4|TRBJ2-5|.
TGTGCCAGCAGCTTGGGTAGCAGTACTTCCCAAGAGACCCAGTACTTC
CASSLGSSTSQETQYF
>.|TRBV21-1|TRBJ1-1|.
TGTGCCAGCAGCAATAACGGGGACCGGAACACTGAAGCTTTCTTT
CASSNNGDRNTEAFF
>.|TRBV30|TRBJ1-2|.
TGTGCCGAACTGGGGGCCCCTCCCTATGGCTACACCTTC
CAELGAPPYGYTF
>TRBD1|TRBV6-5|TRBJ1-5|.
TGTGCCAGCAGTTCATCAGGGGGCGCGTGGCCCCAGCATTTT
CASSSSGGAWPQHF
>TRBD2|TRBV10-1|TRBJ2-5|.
TGCGCCAGCAATCCGGGACTAGCGGATCAAGAGACCCAGTACTTC
CASNPGLADQETQYF
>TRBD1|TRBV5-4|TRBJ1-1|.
TGTGCCAGCAGTCGCGGACAGGCGAACACTGAAGCTTTCTTT
CASSRGQANTEAFF
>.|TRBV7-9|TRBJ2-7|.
TGTGCCAGCAGCTCAAACTCCTCCTACGAGCAGTACTTC
CASSSNSSYEQYF
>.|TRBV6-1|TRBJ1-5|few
TGTGCCAGCAGTGAATCATCGGGGGTCGGCAATCAGCCCCAGCATTTT
CASSESSGVGNQPQHF
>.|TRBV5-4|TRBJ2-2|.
TGTGCCAGCAGCTTGGTGGGCAAAAACACCGGGGAGCTGTTTTTT
CASSLVGKNTGELFF
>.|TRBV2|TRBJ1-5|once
TGTGCCAGCAGTGAAGCGCTTGGGGGGGTGGGTCAGCCCCAGCATTTT
CASSEALGGVGQPQHF
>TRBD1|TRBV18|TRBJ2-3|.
TGTGCCAGCTCACCCCGACAGGGGGCCGGAACAGATACGCAGTATTTT
CASSPRQGAGTDTQYF
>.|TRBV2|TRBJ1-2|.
TGTGCCAGCAGTTTGGACGGTAACTATGGCTACACCTTC
CASSLDGNYGYTF
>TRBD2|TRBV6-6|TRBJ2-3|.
TGTGCCAGCAGGGAAACTAGCGTTAGCACAGATACGCAGTATTTT
CASRETSVSTDTQYF
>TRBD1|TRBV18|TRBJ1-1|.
TGTGCCAGCTCACCATGGACAGGGACGGACACTGAAGCTTTCTTT
CASSPWTGTDTEAFF
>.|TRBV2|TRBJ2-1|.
TGTGCCAGCAGCCTGCCCGGTGGGGCGGTTCTTAGCTCCTACAATGAGCAGTTCTTC
CASSLPGGAVLSSYNEQFF
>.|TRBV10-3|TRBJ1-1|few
TGTGCCATCAGTCGTGATGGGACATCCCACGAAGCTTTCTTT
CAISRDGTSHEAFF
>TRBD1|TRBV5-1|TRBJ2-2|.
TGCGCCAGCAGCTTGTGGCAGGGGGCGAACACCGGGGAGCTGTTTTTT
CASSLWQGANTGELFF
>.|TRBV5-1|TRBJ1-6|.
TGCGCCAGCAGCCGGGGCGGTGAGAATTCACCCCTCCACTTT
CASSRGGENSPLHF
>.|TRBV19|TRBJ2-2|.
TGTGCCAGTTTAGGCCCGAGGAGGACCGGGGAGCTGTTTTTT
CASLGPRRTGELFF
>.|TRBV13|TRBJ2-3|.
TGTGCCAGCAGCCGCCCCCGGGGAGATACGCAGTATTTT
CASSRPRGDTQYF
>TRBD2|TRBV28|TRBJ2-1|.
TGTGCCAGCAAAAAGGCTCTAGCGGGGGTCAATGAGCAGTTCTTC
CASKKALAGVNEQFF
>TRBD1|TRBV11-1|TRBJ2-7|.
TGTGCCAGCAGCTTCACAGGGGGCAGTTCCTACGAGCAGTACTTC
CASSFTGGSSYEQYF
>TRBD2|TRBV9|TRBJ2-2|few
TGTGCCAGCAGCGTAGCGGGCGGGGGGACGAACACCGGGGAGCTGTTTTTT
CASSVAGGGTNTGELFF
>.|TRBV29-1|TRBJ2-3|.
TGCAGCGTTATTGCTTCGCTCACAGATACGCAGTATTTT
CSVIASLTDTQYF
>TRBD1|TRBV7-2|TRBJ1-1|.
TGTGCCAGCAGTCGAACTACAGGGGTCGGCGCTGAAGCTTTCTTT
CASSRTTGVGAEAFF
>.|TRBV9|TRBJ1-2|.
TGTGCCAGCAGCGCGGACACCTATGGCTACACCTTC
CASSADTYGYTF
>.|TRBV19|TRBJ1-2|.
TGTGCCAGTTGGACGGCTAACTATGGCTACACCTTC
CASWTANYGYTF
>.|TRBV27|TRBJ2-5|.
TGTGCCAGCAGCGCGGTCTCCCGGGAGGAGACCCAGTACTTC
CASSAVSREETQYF
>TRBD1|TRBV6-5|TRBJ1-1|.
TGTGCCAGCAGTATCCGGGACAGGCAAGAAGCTTTCTTT
CASSIRDRQEAFF
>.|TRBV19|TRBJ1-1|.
TGTGCCAGTAGTTCTCTGGACCTCGGCGGGACTGAAGCTTTCTTT
CASSSLDLGGTEAFF
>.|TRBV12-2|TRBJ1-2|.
TGTGCAAGCCTGGGGGGAAGTTTCTATGGCTACACCTTC
CASLGGSFYGYTF
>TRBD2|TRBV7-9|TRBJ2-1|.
TGTGCCAGCAGCAGGACTAGCGGGGGCGGGAATGAGCAGTTCTTC
CASSRTSGGGNEQFF
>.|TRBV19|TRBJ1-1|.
TGTGCCAGTAAGTTCGGAAACACTGAAGCTTTCTTT
CASKFGNTEAFF
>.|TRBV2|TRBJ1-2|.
TGTGCCAGCAGTGACGGCTGGAAATTTCTCGGAGGCTACACCTTC
CASSDGWKFLGGYTF
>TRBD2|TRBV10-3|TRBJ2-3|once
TGTGCCATCAGTGATGGACTAGCGGGCAGGGGGGATACGCAGTATTTT
CAISDGLAGRGDTQYF
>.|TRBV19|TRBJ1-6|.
TGTGCCAGTAGTATATCCCTCTGGAATAATTCACCCCTCCACTTT
CASSISLWNNSPLHF
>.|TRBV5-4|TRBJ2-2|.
TGTGCCAGCAGCAAGGTCGGGGACTTGAGCGGGGAGCTGTTTTTT
CASSKVGDLSGELFF